This TCR beta chain was sequenced for a study of vaccination effects on CD4 cells after COVID-19. V shed 1 base and J 6 bases; nucleotides not matched to a gene: 9. Germline CDR1 is SGHNT and CDR2 is YYREEE (reference sequence). CDR3 size: 15 residues. A note on this clone: As yet, its antigen is unknown.

Antigen-specific CD4+ T cell clonotypes were called by their expansion after viral peptide-pool culture in ViraFEST. Subsequent to a culture period of about ten days, CD4+ T cells were isolated. Among the vaccine recipients, none had a prior SARS-CoV-2 infection, and nucleocapsid antibodies were negative. Cultures of under 2.5 million PBMC per well contained about 11 IU/ml IL-2 plus 10 ug/ml peptides. The protocol was immunoSEQ multiplex PCR, while the TCRdb copy is restricted to in-frame clones and leaves out a portion. This sample has about 28,000 clones; about 81% occur once, and the top ten carry around 30%.

The chain carries TRBV5-4 and TRBJ1-1, with 7 positions matching TRBD1. The sequencing here drew on CD4+ T cells from PBMCs cultured with SARS-CoV-2 spike peptides, taken before COVID-19 vaccination. The clonotype comes from a human donor who received a COVID-19 vaccine. CDR3 sequence (DNA): TGTGCCAGCAGCTTGTATCAGGGGGAGAGGGCTGAAGCTTTCTTT. It translates to CASSLYQGERAEAFF.